These 12 T cell receptor beta chains were sequenced from one sample in a study of blood T cell repertoires in COVID-19 (dated by TCRdb to 2020 to 2021). The protocol used for the library was the immunoSEQ multiplex PCR assay. The table comes from immuneACCESS by way of TCRdb, which keeps in-frame sequences with V and J called. Part of the clones is missing from these tables; in studies checked, under half for an unresolved V gene and the rest for unknown reasons. The sample table records about 300,000 clones; around 83% of these occur just once. The top ten clonotypes cover about 1.2% of the sample. Sequences were obtained from peripheral blood. The receptors were gathered from a woman aged 45-65 years with acute or convalescent COVID-19.

In this sample, this clone turned up once. The CDR3 loop reads CASSSWAGGWETQYF. CDR3 DNA: TGCGCCAGCAGCTCGTGGGCAGGGGGTTGGGAGACCCAGTACTTC. The chain couples TRBV5-1 to TRBJ2-5; 7 bases are shared with TRBD1. Unmatched junction bases numbered 10, after V lost 3 bases and J lost 5 bases. This CDR3 spans 15 amino acids. CDR1 SGHRS and CDR2 YFSETQ come from the germline V gene.

This rearrangement joins TRBV2 to TRBJ2-1, with a possible D match to TRBD2 (6 bases). The CDR3 spans 14 residues. Germline V gene data show CDR1 as SNHLY and CDR2 as FYNNEI. Deletions cut 2 bases from V and 3 bases from J, with 8 bases between. The CDR3 is CASSELADYNEQFF. Here the CDR3 DNA reads TGTGCCAGCAGTGAATTAGCGGACTACAATGAGCAGTTCTTC. Using reference TRBV2 and TRBJ2-1 for the parts outside the CDR3, the full variable domain is EPEVTQTPSHQVTQMGQEVILRCVPISNHLYFYWYRQILGQKVEFLVSFYNNEISEKSEIFDDQFSVERPDGSNFTLKIRSTKLEDSAMYFCASSELADYNEQFFGPGTRLTVL.

The chain carries TRBV19 and TRBJ2-3; 7 nucleotides line up with TRBD2. V trimming: 4 bases; J trimming: 0 bases; junction bases outside the gene matches: 1. Germline V gene data show CDR1 as LNHDA and CDR2 as SQIVND (reference sequence). The CDR3 loop spans 14 amino acids. This chain's CDR3 is CASSSGGSTDTQYF. DNA of the CDR3: TGTGCCAGTAGTAGCGGGGGAAGCACAGATACGCAGTATTTT.

The J gene is TRBJ1-2, the V gene TRBV14; D is ambiguous. Per germline, CDR1 SGHDN and CDR2 FVKESK. The CDR3 has 14 residues. The germline V and J ends were trimmed by 1 base and 5 bases, with 11 bases remaining between them. CDR3 nucleotide sequence: TGTGCCAGCAGCCAAGGTCCGGGGATTTATGGCTACACCTTC. This codes for CASSQGPGIYGYTF.

This chain joins TRBV11-2 and TRBJ1-5, with a possible D match to TRBD1 (5 bases). V was shortened by 0 bases and J by 7 bases, with 10 bases between the two germline ends. Per germline, CDR1 SGHAT and CDR2 FQNNGV. CDR3 length equals 14 residues. The CDR3 region is CASSLDPRAQPQHF. The CDR3, as DNA: TGTGCCAGCAGCTTAGACCCCAGGGCCCAGCCCCAGCATTTT.

The chain combines TRBV7-2 with TRBJ2-2; weak D call: TRBD1 (6 bases). In germline, CDR1 is SGHTA, CDR2 FQGNSA. This CDR3 comprises 15 residues. V was trimmed by 5 bases and J by 2 bases, leaving 12 bases between them. The chain's CDR3 is CASSLQGTNTGELFF. The CDR3 DNA is TGTGCCAGCAGCCTCCAGGGGACCAACACCGGGGAGCTGTTTTTT.

For this clone: The same CDR3 can be traced to other DNA sequences in this sample. The rearrangement joins TRBV5-4 to TRBJ2-3; no clear D gene. Trimming took off 1 base at V and 3 bases at J, with 3 bases between the two ends. CDR1 and CDR2 (germline): SGHNT, YYREEE (reference sequence). This CDR3 has 12 amino acids. In nucleotides, the CDR3 is TGTGCCAGCAGCTTGTCTACAGATACGCAGTATTTT. It translates to CASSLSTDTQYF.

A few counts support this clone. This chain uses TRBV6-5 with TRBJ1-3; TRBD1 matches at 7 bases. Germline loops: CDR1 MNHEY, CDR2 SVGAGI. V gave up 6 bases and J gave up 1 base; unmatched junction bases: 3. CDR3 length equals 14 residues. The CDR3 bases are TGTGCCAGCAGCCCGACAGGGTCTGGAAACACCATATATTTT. Translating it yields CASSPTGSGNTIYF.

The CDR3 region has the DNA TGTGCCAGCAGCGTAGGGACAGGGGACGGAAACACCATATATTTT. Amino acids: CASSVGTGDGNTIYF. The V and J genes are TRBV9 and TRBJ1-3; TRBD1 matches at 9 bases. Germline V gives CDR1 SGDLS, CDR2 YYNGEE. The CDR3 consists of 15 residues. V was clipped by 0 bases and J by 4 bases; unmatched bases: 2.

The chain carries TRBV27 and TRBJ2-5; tentatively, D is TRBD1 (5 bases). The CDR3 covers 15 residues. Germline V gene lookup returns CDR1 MNHEY and CDR2 SMNVEV (reference sequence). The germline V and J ends were trimmed by 5 bases and 7 bases, with 20 bases remaining between them. CDR3 sequence (DNA): TGTGCCAGCAGTCCAGGGCGTACGGCATTCGGGACCCAGTACTTC. This gives the protein CASSPGRTAFGTQYF.

The V and J genes are TRBV10-3 and TRBJ1-2, with TRBD1 matching over 8 bases. The CDR3 covers 14 residues. From germline, CDR1 is ENHRY and CDR2 SYGVKD. V shed 10 bases and J 3 bases; nucleotides not matched to a gene: 10. The CDR3 sequence: CATRPGQAYYGYTF. DNA of the CDR3: TGTGCCACCCGCCCGGGACAGGCATACTATGGCTACACCTTC.

The rearrangement uses TRBV12-5 and TRBJ2-3; 8 bases match TRBD1. The CDR3 runs 15 residues. The V segment lost 5 bases and the J segment 2 bases; nucleotides outside the gene matches: 6. CDR1 is LGHNT, CDR2 FRNRAP, per germline. CDR3 nucleotides: TGTGCTAGTGGTCTTCGACAGGGGAACACAGATACGCAGTATTTT. As protein: CASGLRQGNTDTQYF.